This T cell receptor beta chain was sequenced for a study of control samples from healthy donors and cancer patients (dated by TCRdb to the early 2020s). CDR1 SGHNT and CDR2 YYREEE were looked up in the germline V gene (reference sequence). V and J are truncated by 1 base and 4 bases respectively, leaving an intervening sequence of 8 bases. The cysteine opens and the phenylalanine closes a CDR3 of 13 amino acids. Only the CDR3 portion is preserved as DNA: 39 bases, with reading frame beginning at the first base. Points on this clone: Its antigen is still unknown. Qualities for individual bases were not recorded, and no much larger clone is one base off.

Libraries came from the immunoSEQ multiplex PCR assay. TCRdb took this table from immuneACCESS and kept in-frame rearrangements with V and J called. Such tables lack part of the clones; where checked against another copy, unresolved V genes explain under half of the gap, and the rest is unexplained. The sample contains about 29,000 clones, 87% of them found a single time. The biggest ten clones account for about 4.3% of the sample. Sequencing input: formalin-fixed, paraffin-embedded tissue. This receptor was obtained from a female donor with melanoma. Here the chain combines TRBV5-4 and TRBJ2-5, with TRBD1 tentatively as D gene (5 bases match). In nucleotide form, the sequence is TGTGCCAGCAGCTTGATAGGGGCAGAGACCCAGTACTTC. Its protein product is CASSLIGAETQYF. When the CDR3 is completed using the reference TRBV5-4 and TRBJ2-5 genes on either side, the full variable domain is ETGVTQSPTHLIKTRGQQVTLRCSSQSGHNTVSWYQQALGQGPQFIFQYYREEENGRGNFPPRFSGLQFPNYSSELNVNALELDDSALYLCASSLIGAETQYFGPGTRLLVL.